Presented here are 8 T cell receptor beta chains from one specimen sequenced in a study of PD-1 blockade in classical Hodgkin lymphoma. The time point here: cycle 4 day 1 (C4D1), after more than five weeks of nivolumab. Relapse was seen in all patients after autologous stem cell transplantation, and brentuximab vedotin exposure was variable. The authors purified CD4+ T cells from thawed PBMCs by magnetic negative selection. TCRdb's copy holds only in-frame clones and misses some; the assay was immunoSEQ multiplex PCR. The sample includes 18,000 or so clones, roughly 75% of them seen just once. The source was CD4+ T cells from blood, collected before the fourth cycle of nivolumab. The receptors originated from a human donor with classical Hodgkin lymphoma.

The chain uses TRBV19 and TRBJ2-1; 11 bases agree with TRBD2. Germline lookup yields CDR1 LNHDA and CDR2 SQIVND (reference sequence). V lost 3 bases, J lost 5 bases, and 6 bases stayed unmatched. The CDR3 contains 16 residues. CDR3 nucleotides: TGTGCCAGTAGTATTAGTAGCGGGAGGGGGAACAATGAGCAGTTCTTC. It is translated as CASSISSGRGNNEQFF.

Only a few counts were recorded for this clone. This sequence joins TRBV19 and TRBJ1-6; D possibly corresponds to TRBD1 (5 bases). Germline-derived CDR1 and CDR2 are LNHDA and SQIVND (reference sequence). V gave up 3 bases and J gave up 7 bases, with 10 bases separating them. The CDR3 has 14 residues. CDR3 protein: CASSMGRINSPLHF. CDR3 nucleotides: TGTGCCAGTAGTATGGGACGGATCAATTCACCCCTCCACTTT.

The CDR3 DNA is TGTGCCAGCAGCGCCACACAAGAGACCCAGTACTTC. Its translation is CASSATQETQYF. The chain employs TRBV7-2 and TRBJ2-5, with D unresolved. Germline V gives CDR1 SGHTA, CDR2 FQGNSA. The CDR3 covers 12 residues. V lost 5 bases to trimming and J lost 2 bases, with 6 bases between them.

The V call is TRBV9, the J call TRBJ1-2; D unclear. CDR1 is SGDLS, CDR2 YYNGEE, per germline. The CDR3 runs to 15 residues. The ends were cut back, 0 bases at V and 0 bases at J, with 9 bases in the middle. The CDR3 DNA follows: TGTGCCAGCAGCGTAGATGTGGTCCCTAACTATGGCTACACCTTC. This gives the protein CASSVDVVPNYGYTF.

This clone was observed a handful of times. This chain joins TRBV15 and TRBJ2-7, with D possibly TRBD2 on 6 matching bases. The CDR3 sequence is 13 residues long. The germline CDR1 and CDR2 sequences are LNHNV and YYDKDF (reference sequence). Deletions cut 0 bases from V and 7 bases from J, with 10 bases between. This chain's CDR3 is CATSREREREQYF. The CDR3 coding sequence is TGTGCCACCAGCAGAGAGCGGGAAAGAGAGCAGTACTTC.

The CDR3 DNA is TGTGCCAGCAGTCCCGGGGACAGGCAGAACACTGAAGCTTTCTTT. Its translation: CASSPGDRQNTEAFF. The rearrangement uses TRBV28 and TRBJ1-1; 8 bases are shared with TRBD1. The CDR3 contains 15 residues. The ends lost 5 bases at V and 1 base at J; junction bases unmatched: 6. Germline CDR1 reads MDHEN; CDR2 reads SYDVKM.

The V gene is TRBV7-2, the J gene TRBJ1-6; D is undetermined. Germline V gene data show CDR1 as SGHTA and CDR2 as FQGNSA. The V gene lost 3 bases and the J gene lost 7 bases, with 4 bases spanning the gap. This CDR3 is built from 12 residues. The CDR3 nucleotides read TGTGCCAGCAGCTTTGAGAATTCACCCCTCCACTTT. It is translated as CASSFENSPLHF.

The J gene is TRBJ2-5, the V gene TRBV18; possible D gene TRBD1, 6 bases. The J call is uncertain, as TRBJ2-7 better fits the DNA end. The CDR3 has 14 amino acids. Per the germline V gene, CDR1 is KGHSH and CDR2 is LQKENI. The CDR3 is CASSPRQEAYEQYF. In DNA, the CDR3 is TGTGCCAGCTCACCAAGACAGGAAGCCTACGAGCAGTACTTC.